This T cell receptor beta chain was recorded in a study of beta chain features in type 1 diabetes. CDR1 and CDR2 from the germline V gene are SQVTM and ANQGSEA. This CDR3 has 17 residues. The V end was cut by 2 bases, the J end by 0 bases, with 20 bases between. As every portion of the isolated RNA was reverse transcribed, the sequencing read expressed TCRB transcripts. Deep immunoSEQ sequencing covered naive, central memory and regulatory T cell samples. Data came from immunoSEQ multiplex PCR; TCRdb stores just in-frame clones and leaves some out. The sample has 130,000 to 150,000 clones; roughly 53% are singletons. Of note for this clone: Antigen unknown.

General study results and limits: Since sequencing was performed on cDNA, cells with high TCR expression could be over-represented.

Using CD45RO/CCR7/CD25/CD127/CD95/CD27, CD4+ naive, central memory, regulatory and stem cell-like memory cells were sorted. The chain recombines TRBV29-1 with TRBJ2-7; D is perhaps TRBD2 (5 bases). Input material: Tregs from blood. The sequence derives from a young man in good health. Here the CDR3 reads CSVEWTVKPGSSYEQYF. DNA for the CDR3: TGCAGCGTTGAATGGACGGTTAAACCGGGGAGCTCCTACGAGCAGTACTTC.